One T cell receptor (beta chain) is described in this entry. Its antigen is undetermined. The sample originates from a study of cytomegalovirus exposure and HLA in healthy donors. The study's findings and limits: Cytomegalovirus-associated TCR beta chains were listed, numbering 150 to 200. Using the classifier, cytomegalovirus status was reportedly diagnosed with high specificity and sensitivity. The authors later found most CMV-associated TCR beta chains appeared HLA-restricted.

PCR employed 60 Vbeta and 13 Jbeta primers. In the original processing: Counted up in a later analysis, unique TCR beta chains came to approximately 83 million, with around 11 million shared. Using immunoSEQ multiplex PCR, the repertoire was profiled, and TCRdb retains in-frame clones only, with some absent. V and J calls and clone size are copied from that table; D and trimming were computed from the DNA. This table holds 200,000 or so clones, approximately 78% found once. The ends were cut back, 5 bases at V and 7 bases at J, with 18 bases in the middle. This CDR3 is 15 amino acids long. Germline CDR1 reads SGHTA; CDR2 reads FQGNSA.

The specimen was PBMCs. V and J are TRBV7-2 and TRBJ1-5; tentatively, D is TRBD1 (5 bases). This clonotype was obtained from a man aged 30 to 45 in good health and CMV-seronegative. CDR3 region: CASSADQGPNQPQHF. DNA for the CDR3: TGTGCCAGCAGCGCGGACCAGGGCCCCAACCAGCCCCAGCATTTT.